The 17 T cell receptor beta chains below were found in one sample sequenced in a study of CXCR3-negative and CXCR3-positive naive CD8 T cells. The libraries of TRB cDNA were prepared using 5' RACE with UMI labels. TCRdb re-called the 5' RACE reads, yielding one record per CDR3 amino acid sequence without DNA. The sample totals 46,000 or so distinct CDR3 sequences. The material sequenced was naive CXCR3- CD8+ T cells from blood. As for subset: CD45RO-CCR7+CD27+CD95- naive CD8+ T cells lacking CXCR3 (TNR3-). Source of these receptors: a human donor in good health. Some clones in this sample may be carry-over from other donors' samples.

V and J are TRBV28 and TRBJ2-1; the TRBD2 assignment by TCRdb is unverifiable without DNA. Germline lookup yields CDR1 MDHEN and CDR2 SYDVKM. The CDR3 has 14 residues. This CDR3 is CASSLLAEYNEQFF.

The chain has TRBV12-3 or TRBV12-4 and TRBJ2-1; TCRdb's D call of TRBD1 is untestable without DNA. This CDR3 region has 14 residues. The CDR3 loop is CASSLGGQANEQFF.

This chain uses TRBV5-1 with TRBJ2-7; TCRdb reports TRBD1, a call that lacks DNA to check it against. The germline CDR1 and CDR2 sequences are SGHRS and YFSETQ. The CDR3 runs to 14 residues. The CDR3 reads CASSPGQGKGEQYF.

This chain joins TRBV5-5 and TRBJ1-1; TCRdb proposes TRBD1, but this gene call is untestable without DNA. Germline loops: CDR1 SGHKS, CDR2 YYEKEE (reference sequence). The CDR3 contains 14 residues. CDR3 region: CASSPGTGTTEAFF.

CDR3 residues: CASSQENPGTEQFF. The J gene is TRBJ2-1, the V gene TRBV4-3. There are 14 residues in the CDR3. From germline, CDR1 is LGHNA and CDR2 YSLEER.

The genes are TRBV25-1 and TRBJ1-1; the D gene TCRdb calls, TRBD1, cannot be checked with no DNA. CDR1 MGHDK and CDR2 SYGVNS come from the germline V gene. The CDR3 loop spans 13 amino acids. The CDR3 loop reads CASSGGRGTEAFF.

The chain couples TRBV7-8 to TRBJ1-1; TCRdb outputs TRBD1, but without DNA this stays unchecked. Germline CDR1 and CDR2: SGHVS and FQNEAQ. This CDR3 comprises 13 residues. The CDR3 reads CASSPGLNTEAFF. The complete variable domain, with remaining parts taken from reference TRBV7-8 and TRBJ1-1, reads GAGVSQSPRYKVAKRGQDVALRCDPISGHVSLFWYQQALGQGPEFLTYFQNEAQLDKSGLPSDRFFAERPEGSVSTLKIQRTQQEDSAVYLCASSPGLNTEAFFGQGTRLTVV.

The CDR3 loop is CASAFTHEQYF. The rearrangement links TRBV6-2 or TRBV6-3 to TRBJ2-7. The CDR3 loop spans 11 amino acids. Germline V gives CDR1 MNHEY, CDR2 SVGEGT.

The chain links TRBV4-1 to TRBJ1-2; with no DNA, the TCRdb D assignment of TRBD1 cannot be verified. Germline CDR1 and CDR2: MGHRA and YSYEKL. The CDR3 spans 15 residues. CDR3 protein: CASSQEQADNYGYTF.

The CDR3 loop reads CASSQVYAGGPYNEQFF. The V call is TRBV4-3, the J call TRBJ2-1. The CDR3 is 17 residues long. Germline CDR1 LGHNA, CDR2 YSLEER.

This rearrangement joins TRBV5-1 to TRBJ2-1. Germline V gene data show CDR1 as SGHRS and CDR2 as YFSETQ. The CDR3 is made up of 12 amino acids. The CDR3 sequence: CASSLDGNEQFF.

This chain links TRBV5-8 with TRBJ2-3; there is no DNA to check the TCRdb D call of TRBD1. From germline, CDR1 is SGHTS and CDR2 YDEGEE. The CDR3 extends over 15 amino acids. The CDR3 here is CASSLSGGALNTQYF.

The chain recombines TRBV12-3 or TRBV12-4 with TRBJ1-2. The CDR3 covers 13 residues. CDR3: CASSPTDIYGYTF.

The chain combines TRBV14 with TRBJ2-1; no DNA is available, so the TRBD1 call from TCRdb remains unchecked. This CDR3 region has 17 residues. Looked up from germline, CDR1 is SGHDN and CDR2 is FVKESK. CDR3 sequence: CASSQDPTTRVDNEQFF. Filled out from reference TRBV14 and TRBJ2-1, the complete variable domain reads EAGVTQFPSHSVIEKGQTVTLRCDPISGHDNLYWYRRVMGKEIKFLLHFVKESKQDESGMPNNRFLAERTGGTYSTLKVQPAELEDSGVYFCASSQDPTTRVDNEQFFGPGTRLTVL.

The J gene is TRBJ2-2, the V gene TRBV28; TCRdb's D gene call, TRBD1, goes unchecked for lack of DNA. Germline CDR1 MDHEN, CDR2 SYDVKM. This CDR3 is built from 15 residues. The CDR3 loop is CASSSRGWDTGELFF. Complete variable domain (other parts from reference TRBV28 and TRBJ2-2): DVKVTQSSRYLVKRTGEKVFLECVQDMDHENMFWYRQDPGLGLRLIYFSYDVKMKEKGDIPEGYSVSREKKERFSLILESASTNQTSMYLCASSSRGWDTGELFFGEGSRLTVL.

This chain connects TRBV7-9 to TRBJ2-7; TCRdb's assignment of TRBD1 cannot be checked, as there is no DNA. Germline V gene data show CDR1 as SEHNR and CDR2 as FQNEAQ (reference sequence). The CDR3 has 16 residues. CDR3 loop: CASSQSTGVESYEQYF. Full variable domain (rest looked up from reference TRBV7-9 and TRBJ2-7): DTGVSQNPRHKITKRGQNVTFRCDPISEHNRLYWYRQTLGQGPEFLTYFQNEAQLEKSRLLSDRFSAERPKGSFSTLEIQRTEQGDSAMYLCASSQSTGVESYEQYFGPGTRLTVT.

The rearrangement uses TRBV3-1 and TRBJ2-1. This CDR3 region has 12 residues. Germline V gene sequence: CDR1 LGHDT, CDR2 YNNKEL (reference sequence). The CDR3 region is CASSQVVNEQFF.